This T cell receptor beta chain was recovered during a study of PD-1 blockade in classical Hodgkin lymphoma (dated by TCRdb to 2020 to 2022). A note on the overall study: Nivolumab dosing was 3 mg/kg intravenously every 2 weeks, continuing until either disease progression or unacceptable toxicity. To define a peripheral blood immune signature of response to PD-1 blockade in classical Hodgkin lymphoma, the study combined TCR beta sequencing with CyTOF.

On this clone itself: Its cognate antigen has yet to be identified. No base qualities exist here, and no much larger clone lies one base off it.

Sequences SGDLS (CDR1) and YYNGEE (CDR2) are obtained from the germline V gene. The CDR3 numbers 15 residues from cysteine through phenylalanine. The retained sequence is limited to the CDR3, 45 bases, with the frame set at the first base. The investigation overall reported the following: Baseline TCR diversity was reported to be lower in newly diagnosed patients than in healthy donors, and even lower in relapsed/refractory patients. The study covered only a single clinical trial cohort, and the causes of the repertoire differences, possibly disease activity or prior therapy, were still not defined. CD4+ but not CD8+ TCR diversity rose significantly by C4D1 (p=0.0027 vs p=0.16), most apparent in complete responders (p=0.02). Lower diversity was seen in patients whose nivolumab began less than 1 year after ASCT, and these patients were left out of later analyses so that immune reconstitution would not confound the results. Baseline diversity similar to that of newly diagnosed patients was observed in trial patients achieving complete response, whereas significantly lower diversity was observed in partial responders and progressors.

In the paper's terms, the time point label means: cycle 2 day 1 (C2D1) of nivolumab. Every trial patient had relapsed after autologous stem cell transplantation, and cohorts A, B and C differed in prior brentuximab vedotin exposure. The trial cohort was composed of 56 patients with relapsed/refractory classical Hodgkin lymphoma, for whom complete response, partial response or progressive disease was recorded as best overall response. Single-agent nivolumab was administered to trial patients in the multi-cohort phase II CheckMate 205 trial. An independent review committee assessed best overall response using the 2007 International Working Group response criteria. Trial PBMCs were obtained immediately prior to nivolumab initiation (C1D1) and on therapy at cycle 2 day 1 and cycle 4 day 1. After peripheral blood was drawn into 8 mL Vacutainer Cell Preparation Tubes, PBMCs were isolated by centrifugation and then cryopreserved.

The Qiagen DNeasy kit was used to extract genomic DNA both from unsorted PBMCs and from the negatively selected CD4+ and CD8+ fractions. Amplification of TCR beta CDR3 regions was done by immunoSEQ multiplex PCR with primers that anneal to V and J segments. A synthetic immune receptor repertoire was used to minimize amplification bias, and any remaining bias was removed computationally after sequencing. Per the authors' processing: Repertoire diversity was quantified as the Shannon entropy index using custom Python scripts. Unsorted, CD4+ and CD8+ repertoires were analyzed separately, except in combined analyses where CD4+ and CD8+ sequences were merged in silico. A clone counted as expanded when the clone's frequency after treatment rose at least 2-fold relative to C1D1, and clones undetected at baseline were given a pseudocount of 0.5. Singleton clones were defined as clones with 0 or 1 copy at C1D1, and non-singleton clones were defined as clones with 2 or more copies. By matching protein sequences in sorted samples from the same patient, clones expanded in unsorted samples were annotated as CD4+, CD8+ or unknown. Wilcoxon tests on paired samples were used to test diversity changes from C1D1 to C4D1. In TCRdb, the immuneACCESS table is reduced to in-frame sequences with V and J assigned. These tables do not hold every clone; where another copy was compared, an unresolved V gene accounts for under half, and the others remain unexplained. That table gives V, J and clone size, and the DNA gave D and trimming. A total of nearly 60,000 clones appear in this sample, less than 95% of them only once. The top ten hold 8.5% to 12% of the sample.

The receptor was isolated from a human donor with classical Hodgkin lymphoma. The input for sequencing was peripheral blood mononuclear cells (PBMCs), taken before the second cycle of nivolumab. The chain was built from TRBV9 and TRBJ2-5; TRBD2 is a weak D gene call, 5 bases matching. The end of the DNA aligns better with TRBJ2-7, so the J call may be wrong. The CDR3 region: CASSPGGLFNYEQYF. In nucleotide form, the sequence is TGTGCCAGCAGCCCGGGCGGGCTCTTCAACTACGAGCAGTACTTC.